One TCR beta chain is described in this entry. The assay was immunoSEQ multiplex PCR, and TCRdb's table has in-frame clones only and misses some. The sample lists about 150,000 clones; over 70% were seen once. These data belong to a study of blood T cell repertoires in COVID-19. Overall study context: Samples came from the United States, Italy and Spain, spanning acute and convalescent COVID-19.

CDR1 and CDR2 from the germline V gene are SNHLY and FYNNEI. The V and J ends lost 2 bases and 5 bases respectively, with 15 bases between them. The CDR3 is 15 residues long. Source material: peripheral blood. This rearrangement joins TRBV2 to TRBJ1-2, with D uncertain. This sequence was found in a man aged 45-60 years with active COVID-19. CDR3 DNA: TGTGCCAGCAGTGAATCCCGCGTCGGGAGTTATGGCTACACCTTC. Protein sequence: CASSESRVGSYGYTF. The variable domain in full, with the rest retrieved from reference TRBV2 and TRBJ1-2, is EPEVTQTPSHQVTQMGQEVILRCVPISNHLYFYWYRQILGQKVEFLVSFYNNEISEKSEIFDDQFSVERPDGSNFTLKIRSTKLEDSAMYFCASSESRVGSYGYTFGSGTRLTVV.